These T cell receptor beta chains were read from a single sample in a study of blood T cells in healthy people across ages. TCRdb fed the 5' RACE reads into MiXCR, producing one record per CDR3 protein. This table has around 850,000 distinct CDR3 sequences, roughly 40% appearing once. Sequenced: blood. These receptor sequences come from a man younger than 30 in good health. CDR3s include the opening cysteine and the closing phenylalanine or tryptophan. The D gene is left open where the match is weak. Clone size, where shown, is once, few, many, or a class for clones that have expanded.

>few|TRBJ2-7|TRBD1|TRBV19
TGTGCCAGTAGTCTGGGACAGGGGGGATACTACGAGCAGTACTTC
CASSLGQGGYYEQYF
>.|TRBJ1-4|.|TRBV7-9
TGTGCCAGCAGCTTAATAGGAGCTGATGAAAAACTGTTTTTT
CASSLIGADEKLFF
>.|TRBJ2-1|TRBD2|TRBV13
TGTGCCAGCAGCTTAGTTCTAGCGGCACGAAAGGACGATGAGCAGTTCTTC
CASSLVLAARKDDEQFF
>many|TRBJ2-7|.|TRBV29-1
TGCAGCGTAAGGCTCGACTACGAGCAGTACTTC
CSVRLDYEQYF
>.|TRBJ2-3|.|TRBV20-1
TGCAGTGCTAGATCGGGGACGGAGAGCACAGATACGCAGTATTTT
CSARSGTESTDTQYF
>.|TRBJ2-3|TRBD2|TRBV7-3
TGTGCCAGCAGCTTATCGACCGGGGGGGGTACAGATACGCAGTATTTT
CASSLSTGGGTDTQYF
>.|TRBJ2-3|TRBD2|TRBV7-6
TGTGCCAGCAGCTTAGGAGGGGGACTAGGCACAGATACGCAGTATTTT
CASSLGGGLGTDTQYF
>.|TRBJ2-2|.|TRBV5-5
TGTGCCAGCAAAAGTATCGGGGAGCTGTTTTTT
CASKSIGELFF
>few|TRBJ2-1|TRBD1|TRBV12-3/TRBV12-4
TGTGCCAGCAGTGCCGGGACAGGGGTCTACAATGAGCAGTTCTTC
CASSAGTGVYNEQFF
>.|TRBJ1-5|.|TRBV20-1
TGCAGTGCTAGAGCCTTTGGAGGACAGATTCAAATCAATCAGCCCCAGCATTTT
CSARAFGGQIQINQPQHF
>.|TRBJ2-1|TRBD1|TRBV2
TGTGCCAGCAGACCAACAGGGGGCACCTACAATGAGCAGTTCTTC
CASRPTGGTYNEQFF
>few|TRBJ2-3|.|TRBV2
TGTGCCAGCGACATTAGCACAGATACGCAGTATTTT
CASDISTDTQYF
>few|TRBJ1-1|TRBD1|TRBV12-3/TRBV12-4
TGTGCCAGCAGTACAACAGGGGCTGAAGCTTTCTTT
CASSTTGAEAFF
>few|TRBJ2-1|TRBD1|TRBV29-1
TGCAGCGCTGGACAGGGGGACAATGAGCAGTTCTTC
CSAGQGDNEQFF
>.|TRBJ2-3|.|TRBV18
TGTGCCAGCTCACCAGGGGAACCCCGGGTGTATTTT
CASSPGEPRVYF
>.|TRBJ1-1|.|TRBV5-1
TGCGCCAGCAGTGCTGGGGAAAGTTACACTGAAGCTTTCTTT
CASSAGESYTEAFF